Sequencing of this T cell receptor beta chain was carried out in a study of T cell responses to AZD1222 COVID-19 vaccine. The study's findings and limits: Within unmutated variant regions lay the reported targets of nearly half of spike-specific TCRs. Donor demographics were predominantly white British with a female majority; clonal diversity may be underestimated. CD4 TCRs covered the whole spike, strongest at regions 160-218 and 743-854. In all cases, repertoires were sampled only after the peak T cell response.

To note about this clone: Its antigen is unknown.

The V end was cut by 0 bases, the J end by 8 bases, with 10 bases between. Germline values: CDR1 MNHEY, CDR2 SVGAGI. The CDR3 totals 14 residues. The repertoire was sequenced with immunoSEQ multiplex PCR; TCRdb's copy has only in-frame clones and lacks some. This table holds 200,000 to 250,000 clones, about 94% found once. V is TRBV6-5 and J is TRBJ2-2; possible D gene TRBD2, 6 bases. This specimen consisted of peripheral blood, obtained 28 days after the second dose of the MenACWY control vaccine. The source is an adult who received the MenACWY meningococcal vaccine as a control. CDR3: CASSYSIGGGELFF. The CDR3 DNA reads as TGTGCCAGCAGTTACTCGATCGGGGGTGGGGAGCTGTTTTTT.